These T cell receptor beta chains were read from a single sample in a study of cytomegalovirus exposure and HLA in healthy donors. Libraries were prepared by immunoSEQ multiplex PCR; TCRdb keeps only in-frame clonotypes and omits some of them. The table lists 85,000 to 130,000 clones, 84% of them singletons. Sequencing was carried out using PBMCs. The receptors stem from a woman under 30 in good health and CMV-seronegative. Each CDR3 is given with its conserved first and last residue. D genes are given only for firm matches. Some rows have no size entry. The others give once, few or many, or a class for an expanded clone.

>-|TRBV27|-|TRBJ1-1
TGTGCCAGCAGTTCCCAGCCAGGGAGGGATGGGAACACTGAAGCTTTCTTT
CASSSQPGRDGNTEAFF
>-|TRBV7-2|-|TRBJ1-3
TGTGCCAGCAGCTTAGCCCCCGACATTTCTGGAAACACCATATATTTT
CASSLAPDISGNTIYF
>once|TRBV12-1|-|TRBJ2-3
TGTGCCAGCAGCTTTGAGGAGGTCTTGACAGATACGCAGTATTTT
CASSFEEVLTDTQYF
>-|TRBV7-9|-|TRBJ2-7
TGTGCCAGCAAGCTCACAGCGGCGAGCGACGAGCAGTACTTC
CASKLTAASDEQYF
>-|TRBV6-1|-|TRBJ1-1
TGTGCCAGCAGGGCGCCGGACAACTCGAACACTGAAGCTTTCTTT
CASRAPDNSNTEAFF
>-|TRBV30|-|TRBJ2-7
TGTGCCTGGAGTCTGGGGGGTACAGCAATCTACGAGCAGTACTTC
CAWSLGGTAIYEQYF
>few|TRBV6-5|-|TRBJ1-2
TGTGCCAGCAGTTACTCGTGGGGAAGGGGCGGCTACACCTTC
CASSYSWGRGGYTF
>-|TRBV28|TRBD2|TRBJ2-7
TGTGCCAGCAGTCTCGGACTAGCGGGAGGGTTCTCCTACGAGCAGTACTTC
CASSLGLAGGFSYEQYF
>-|TRBV19|-|TRBJ2-1
TGTGCCAGTAGCCCCAGCAGGAATGAGCAGTTCTTC
CASSPSRNEQFF
>-|TRBV6-5|-|TRBJ2-2
TGTGCCAGCAGTTACTCTACGAACACCGGGGAGCTGTTTTTT
CASSYSTNTGELFF